Listed below are T cell receptor beta chains from one sample, sequenced in a study of cytomegalovirus exposure and HLA in healthy donors. Measured with immunoSEQ multiplex PCR; TCRdb has only the in-frame clones, and not every one. The data hold 150,000 to 250,000 clones, with roughly four fifths observed a single time. The sequenced sample was PBMCs. All receptors derive from a man under 40 in good health and CMV-seronegative. Each CDR3 is given with its conserved first and last residue.

V: TRBV7-9
J: TRBJ2-6
CDR3: CASSSIPGAGANVLTF

V: TRBV7-2
J: TRBJ2-7
CDR3: CASSGRVGRLYEQYF

V: TRBV27
J: TRBJ1-1
CDR3: CASSFTLTGGRNTEAFF

V: TRBV6-6
J: TRBJ2-6
CDR3: CASSYTGGSGANVLTF

V: TRBV19
J: TRBJ2-5
CDR3: CASSIGFRDQETQYF

V: TRBV5-6
J: TRBJ1-5
CDR3: CASSLGRGVGQPQHF

V: TRBV5-6
J: TRBJ2-5
CDR3: CASSLALLAEETQYF

V: TRBV19
J: TRBJ1-2
CDR3: CASSANLDRNYGYTF

V: TRBV28
J: TRBJ2-7
CDR3: CASRARLAGFYEQYF

V: TRBV18
J: TRBJ2-5
CDR3: CASSPGRETQYF

V: TRBV7-8
J: TRBJ2-7
CDR3: CASSAHRLAGGLYEQYF

V: TRBV19
J: TRBJ2-3
CDR3: CASSSQGTDTQYF

V: TRBV5-6
J: TRBJ2-2
CDR3: CASTYLFRGGAGGELFF

V: TRBV4-1
J: TRBJ1-5
CDR3: CASSQGQGGNQPQHF

V: TRBV6-1
J: TRBJ1-2
CDR3: CASSYPGLNYGYTF

V: TRBV19
J: TRBJ1-1
CDR3: CASNGQGAWNTEAFF

V: TRBV6-5
J: TRBJ2-1
CDR3: CASRGTGAYNEQFF

V: TRBV6-1
J: TRBJ1-3
CDR3: CASSEGDITPGNTIYF

V: TRBV6-6
J: TRBJ2-7
CDR3: CASRAGTASYEQYF

V: TRBV18
J: TRBJ2-5
CDR3: CASSFGSGGQETQYF

V: TRBV4-1
J: NA
CDR3: CASSQGVYGSSYEQYF

V: TRBV7-8
J: TRBJ2-2
CDR3: CASSSRGRQGETGELFF

V: TRBV2
J: TRBJ2-7
CDR3: CATSPWGQDEQYF

V: TRBV1
J: TRBJ1-3
CDR3: CTSSQGDRVTGNTIYF

V: TRBV18
J: TRBJ1-6
CDR3: CASSPDRGGSPLHF

V: TRBV15
J: TRBJ2-7
CDR3: CATSRGGGLPSYEQYF

V: TRBV11-2
J: TRBJ1-1
CDR3: CASSSQQLGMNTEAFF

V: TRBV28
J: TRBJ2-7
CDR3: CASTLGGAGRAYEQYF

V: TRBV4-1
J: TRBJ1-5
CDR3: CASSQDLMGDRVRPQHF

V: TRBV25-1
J: TRBJ2-7
CDR3: CASSDLRGPYEQYF

V: TRBV19
J: TRBJ2-4
CDR3: CASSTLPQLDIQYF

V: TRBV27
J: TRBJ2-1
CDR3: CASSFSDFGTGSSYNEQFF

V: TRBV6-5
J: TRBJ2-5
CDR3: CASSFNRGQTQYF

V: TRBV10-3
J: TRBJ2-2
CDR3: CAINKVPGAGELFF

V: TRBV25-1
J: TRBJ2-3
CDR3: CATRRFTSTDTQYF

V: TRBV4-1
J: TRBJ2-7
CDR3: CASSQDRGGRAYEQYF

V: TRBV28
J: TRBJ1-3
CDR3: CASSFPRGKSGNTIYF

V: TRBV5-1
J: TRBJ1-2
CDR3: CATSTARNYGYTF

V: TRBV29-1
J: TRBJ2-7
CDR3: CSTRQGAYEQYF

V: TRBV15
J: TRBJ2-5
CDR3: CATSSPSASGRGMMYF

V: TRBV5-1
J: TRBJ1-6
CDR3: CASSLQGSSYNSPLHF

V: TRBV28
J: TRBJ1-5
CDR3: CASSLGQGAQHF

V: TRBV10-3
J: TRBJ1-1
CDR3: CAISYGQGAGEAFF

V: TRBV28
J: TRBJ1-2
CDR3: CASSSLAGAYGYTF

V: TRBV7-9
J: TRBJ2-4
CDR3: CASSLLDRAKNIQYF

V: TRBV5-1
J: TRBJ1-4
CDR3: CASGRRRTNEKLFF

V: TRBV15
J: TRBJ1-3
CDR3: CATSRGSGMSSGNTIYF

V: TRBV5-1
J: TRBJ2-6
CDR3: CASRDFSGRAPAGANVLTF

V: TRBV5-1
J: TRBJ2-1
CDR3: CASGGRANNEQFF

V: TRBV28
J: TRBJ1-4
CDR3: CASSDRTGGNEKLFF

V: TRBV25-1
J: TRBJ1-2
CDR3: CASSEYIDYGYTF

V: TRBV9
J: TRBJ2-6
CDR3: CASSLTGTAYSGANVLTF

V: TRBV28
J: TRBJ1-1
CDR3: CAIRRNQNTEAFF

V: TRBV25-1
J: TRBJ1-1
CDR3: CASSDTPGGGTEAFF

V: TRBV10-3
J: TRBJ1-1
CDR3: CAISADTLNTEAFF

V: TRBV27
J: TRBJ2-7
CDR3: CASSLTGGITYEQYF